This T cell receptor (beta chain) stems from a study of shared clonotypes between healthy human individuals. Repertoires were generated with immunoSEQ multiplex PCR, while TCRdb's copy carries only in-frame clones and drops some. The top ten clones hold 12% of a sample with around 500,000 clones, almost 80% of them seen once. The junction had 5 bases not matched to a gene; V was cut back by 6 bases and J by 7 bases. The V gene's germline CDR1 is MNHEY and CDR2 SMNVEV (reference sequence). This CDR3 is built from 14 residues. Sequencing was carried out using PBMCs. The genes are TRBV27 and TRBJ2-5; TRBD2 aligns across 13 bases. The sequence derives from a woman in her thirties or forties in good health. Some clones in this sample may be carry-over from other donors' samples. The CDR3, as DNA: TGTGCCAGCAGGGGACTAGCGGGATTGGGGACCCAGTACTTC. It is translated as CASRGLAGLGTQYF.